This TCR beta chain was identified during a study of response to subunit inactivated influenza vaccine. Overall study results and limits: Seasonal influenza vaccination, on each occasion, was suggested by the authors to recruit few new T cells.

As to this clonotype: The antigen is undetermined.

The CDR3 covers 14 residues. Germline V gene data show CDR1 as WSHSY and CDR2 as SAAADI. The V gene lost 6 bases and the J gene lost 1 base, with 12 bases spanning the gap. In TCRdb, the RT-PCR reads were re-called with MiXCR into one record per CDR3 protein. The sample shows 700,000 to 900,000 distinct CDR3 sequences, 21% of them seen only once. V is TRBV10-2 and J is TRBJ1-1; maybe TRBD1 (6 bases). This sample comprised PBMCs from blood, obtained 4 to 6 days after vaccination. This clonotype was sampled from a man aged 50 to 60 who received an inactivated influenza vaccine. CDR3 nucleotides: TGCGCCAGCAGGAGGGGGGGAAAGAACACTGAAGCTTTCTTT. Translation gives CASRRGGKNTEAFF.